These 17 T cell receptor beta chains share one sample of origin, sequenced in a study of blood T cell repertoires in COVID-19. This table comes from immunoSEQ multiplex PCR, and its TCRdb copy is limited to in-frame clones, with some not included. Among around 430,000 clones listed, 88% were seen once. The sample comprised peripheral blood. These receptors originate from a woman in her fifties or sixties with COVID-19, enrolled during active disease.

The chain has TRBV28 and TRBJ1-5, with 9 bases matching TRBD1. The V gene end was trimmed by 8 bases and the J gene end by 0 bases; junction bases not matched to a gene: 11. In germline, CDR1 is MDHEN, CDR2 SYDVKM. CDR3 size: 17 residues. The CDR3 sequence is CASLSGTGRDSNQPQHF. CDR3 bases: TGTGCCAGCCTCTCCGGGACAGGGAGGGATAGCAATCAGCCCCAGCATTTT. Full variable domain (missing parts from reference TRBV28 and TRBJ1-5): DVKVTQSSRYLVKRTGEKVFLECVQDMDHENMFWYRQDPGLGLRLIYFSYDVKMKEKGDIPEGYSVSREKKERFSLILESASTNQTSMYLCASLSGTGRDSNQPQHFGDGTRLSIL.

V is TRBV19 and J is TRBJ2-3, with a weak D call TRBD1 (5 bases). Germline assignment: CDR1 LNHDA and CDR2 SQIVND (reference sequence). V was shortened by 5 bases and J by 3 bases, with 21 bases between the two germline ends. CDR3 length: 17 residues. The CDR3 loop is CASSPGPAGLITDTQYF. In DNA, the CDR3 is TGTGCCAGTAGTCCCGGCCCAGCAGGGCTGATAACAGATACGCAGTATTTT.

The rearrangement links TRBV25-1 to TRBJ1-1, with D maybe TRBD1 (6 bases). In germline, CDR1 is MGHDK, CDR2 SYGVNS. The CDR3 spans 16 residues. The V and J ends lost 0 bases and 5 bases respectively, with 16 bases between them. The CDR3 region is CASSEYSTGRETEAFF. The CDR3 DNA reads as TGTGCCAGCAGTGAATATAGTACAGGGAGGGAAACTGAAGCTTTCTTT. Looking up the rest from reference TRBV25-1 and TRBJ1-1 gives the full variable domain: EADIYQTPRYLVIGTGKKITLECSQTMGHDKMYWYQQDPGMELHLIHYSYGVNSTEKGDLSSESTVSRIRTEHFPLTLESARPSHTSQYLCASSEYSTGRETEAFFGQGTRLTVV.

The V gene is TRBV4-1, the J gene TRBJ1-5; no clear D. This CDR3 comprises 14 residues. CDR1 MGHRA and CDR2 YSYEKL come from the germline V gene. The germline V and J ends were trimmed by 1 base and 10 bases, with 14 bases remaining between them. CDR3: CASSQGGGFGPQHF. The CDR3 nucleotides read TGCGCCAGCAGCCAAGGGGGAGGTTTTGGCCCCCAGCATTTT.

The chain uses TRBV29-1 and TRBJ1-1; possible D gene TRBD1, 5 bases. This CDR3 is built from 15 residues. V was trimmed by 0 bases and J by 5 bases, leaving 16 bases between them. Germline V gene data show CDR1 as SQVTM and CDR2 as ANQGSEA. CDR3 amino acids: CSVEDRLGEGTEAFF. The CDR3 coding sequence is TGCAGCGTTGAAGATCGGTTAGGGGAGGGAACTGAAGCTTTCTTT.

The chain links TRBV12-3 or TRBV12-4 to TRBJ2-2; D is uncertain. The CDR3 is 13 residues long. Trimming took 4 bases from V and 6 from J, leaving 9 bases between them. The CDR3 protein is CASSSLTAGELFF. The DNA of the CDR3 is TGTGCCAGCAGTTCACTTACGGCCGGGGAGCTGTTTTTT.

The chain has TRBV29-1 and TRBJ2-7, with a tentative D call TRBD1 (5 bases). The V and J ends lost 1 base and 0 bases respectively, with 19 bases between them. Germline V gene lookup returns CDR1 SQVTM and CDR2 ANQGSEA. CDR3 size: 17 residues. CDR3 protein: CSVEVHPRGIHSYEQYF. In DNA form, the CDR3 reads TGCAGCGTTGAAGTGCACCCTAGGGGTATTCACTCCTACGAGCAGTACTTC.

The genes are TRBV19 and TRBJ1-2; 7 bases agree with TRBD1. Germline loops: CDR1 LNHDA, CDR2 SQIVND (reference sequence). The ends lost 6 bases at V and 3 bases at J; junction bases unmatched: 13. This CDR3 region has 16 residues. CDR3 in amino acids: CASSPGQVWRDYGYTF. CDR3 DNA sequence: TGTGCCAGTAGCCCAGGACAGGTCTGGAGGGACTATGGCTACACCTTC.

The chain joins TRBV27 to TRBJ1-2, with TRBD1 matching over 9 bases. The V segment lost 1 base and the J segment 7 bases; nucleotides outside the gene matches: 7. Looked up from germline, CDR1 is MNHEY and CDR2 is SMNVEV (reference sequence). This CDR3 has 15 amino acids. Here the CDR3 DNA reads TGTGCCAGCAGTTTATGGGGACAGGGTGAAGGTGGCTACACCTTC. Its protein product is CASSLWGQGEGGYTF.

The chain carries TRBV21-1 and TRBJ2-1; the table gives TRBD2 as D, unverified against the DNA. TRBV21-1 represents a pseudogene. CDR3 length: 15 amino acids. The CDR3 region has the DNA TGTGCCAGCAGCAAACACCGCCAGGACTACCATGAGCAGTTCTTC. It translates to CASSKHRQDYHEQFF.

The V and J genes are TRBV27 and TRBJ1-6; the D gene is possibly TRBD1 (6 bases). Germline CDR1 MNHEY, CDR2 SMNVEV (reference sequence). This CDR3 contains 16 residues. Between the trimmed V and J ends, which lost 6 bases and 7 bases, there was a span of 19 bases. The CDR3 DNA reads TGTGCCAGCAGAAGATACCTACAGGGAAACAATTCACCCCTCCACTTT. Protein sequence: CASRRYLQGNNSPLHF.

This clone occurred a few times. V is TRBV5-6 and J is TRBJ2-1; no clear D gene. Germline V gene lookup returns CDR1 SGHDT and CDR2 YYEEEE. V lost 4 bases and J lost 9, with 14 bases in between. This CDR3 is built from 13 residues. The CDR3 coding sequence is TGTGCCAGCAGCCCCGCGCCAGCGTCTGAGCAGTTCTTC. Translated, it gives CASSPAPASEQFF.

The chain carries TRBV7-8 and TRBJ2-1; weak D call: TRBD2 (6 bases). The length of the CDR3 is 14 residues. Trimming removed 2 bases at V and 7 bases at J, with 12 bases between. The germline V gene has CDR1 SGHVS and CDR2 FQNEAQ. The DNA for the CDR3 is TGTGCCAGCAGCTTATTGCGGGGCCAGAATGAGCAGTTCTTC. It encodes CASSLLRGQNEQFF.

The DNA for the CDR3 is TGTGCCAGCACCCCCGGCACAGAGAGCTATGGCTACACCTTC. The encoded protein is CASTPGTESYGYTF. The V call is TRBV28, the J call TRBJ1-2; D remains unclear. This CDR3 has 14 amino acids. Germline loops: CDR1 MDHEN, CDR2 SYDVKM. The ends were cut back, 7 bases at V and 4 bases at J, with 16 bases in the middle.

This clone was counted a single time. This chain joins TRBV7-3 and TRBJ1-1; TRBD1 is a possible D gene (6 bases). The V gene lost 1 base and the J gene lost 4 bases, with 10 bases spanning the gap. CDR1 is SGHTA, CDR2 FQGTGA, per germline. The CDR3 runs to 14 residues. This chain's CDR3 is CASSLNDRPTEAFF. The CDR3 DNA reads as TGTGCCAGCAGCTTAAACGACAGGCCCACTGAAGCTTTCTTT.

The chain recombines TRBV29-1 with TRBJ2-1; 10 positions match TRBD1. Germline V gene data show CDR1 as SQVTM and CDR2 as ANQGSEA. V gave up 0 bases and J gave up 5 bases; unmatched junction bases: 7. The CDR3 loop spans 16 amino acids. The CDR3 here is CSVEDVGTGEDNEQFF. The CDR3 nucleotides read TGCAGCGTTGAAGATGTAGGGACAGGGGAGGACAATGAGCAGTTCTTC.

The genes are TRBV5-4 and TRBJ1-2; the D is unclear. V was trimmed by 4 bases and J by 4 bases, leaving 11 bases between them. CDR1 is SGHNT and CDR2 is YYREEE in the germline V gene (reference sequence). The CDR3 loop spans 13 amino acids. The CDR3 protein is CASSQLTSYGYTF. The CDR3 DNA reads TGTGCCAGCAGCCAACTAACCTCCTATGGCTACACCTTC. The full variable domain, with the rest looked up from reference TRBV5-4 and TRBJ1-2, is ETGVTQSPTHLIKTRGQQVTLRCSSQSGHNTVSWYQQALGQGPQFIFQYYREEENGRGNFPPRFSGLQFPNYSSELNVNALELDDSALYLCASSQLTSYGYTFGSGTRLTVV.